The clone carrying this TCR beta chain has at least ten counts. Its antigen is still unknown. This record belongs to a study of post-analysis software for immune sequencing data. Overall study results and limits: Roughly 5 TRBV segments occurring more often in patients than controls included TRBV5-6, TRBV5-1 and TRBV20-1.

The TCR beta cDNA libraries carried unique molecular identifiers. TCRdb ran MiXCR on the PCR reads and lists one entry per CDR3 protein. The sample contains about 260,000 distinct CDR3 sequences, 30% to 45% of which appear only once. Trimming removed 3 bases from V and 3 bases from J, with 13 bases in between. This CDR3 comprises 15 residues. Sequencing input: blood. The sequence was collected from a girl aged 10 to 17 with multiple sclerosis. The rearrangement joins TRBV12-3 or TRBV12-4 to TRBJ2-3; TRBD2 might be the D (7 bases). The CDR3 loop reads CASSLDGGLTDTQYF. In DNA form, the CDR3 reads TGTGCCAGCAGTTTGGACGGGGGGCTGACAGATACGCAGTATTTT.